Listed below are T cell receptor beta chains from one sample, sequenced in a study of tumor-infiltrating lymphocytes in oesophageal squamous cell carcinoma. Using its own MiXCR run on the PCR reads, TCRdb lists one record per CDR3 protein. The sample carries over 15,000 distinct CDR3 sequences, 50% recorded once. Sequenced: esophageal tumor tissue. Receptor source: a male donor with esophageal squamous cell carcinoma. CDR3s include the opening cysteine and the closing phenylalanine or tryptophan. The order of the fields is V gene, J gene, clone size, D gene, CDR3 DNA, CDR3 protein. D genes are given only for firm matches. A clone size is listed for some rows: how often the clone was seen (once, few, many), or a class if it is expanded.

V gene: TRBV2
J gene: TRBJ1-2
clone size: many
D gene: .
CDR3 DNA: TGTGCCAGCAGTGGGACCTTGGGGTCGACCTATGGCTACACCTTC
CDR3 protein: CASSGTLGSTYGYTF

V gene: TRBV11-2
J gene: TRBJ2-3
clone size: .
D gene: TRBD2
CDR3 DNA: TGTGCCAGCAGCAGAGGACTAGCGGGAGGGCACGACACGCAGTATTTT
CDR3 protein: CASSRGLAGGHDTQYF

V gene: TRBV28
J gene: TRBJ1-2
clone size: .
D gene: .
CDR3 DNA: TGTGCCAGCAGTTTTAGCAGGGAAGGCTACACCTTC
CDR3 protein: CASSFSREGYTF

V gene: TRBV27
J gene: TRBJ2-4
clone size: .
D gene: TRBD2
CDR3 DNA: TGTGCCAGCAGTTTATCGAGCGGGACCAAAAACATTCAGTACTTC
CDR3 protein: CASSLSSGTKNIQYF

V gene: TRBV6-1
J gene: TRBJ2-7
clone size: .
D gene: TRBD1
CDR3 DNA: TGTGCCAGCTCTCGGGACAGGGGGACCTACGAGCAGTACTTC
CDR3 protein: CASSRDRGTYEQYF

V gene: TRBV12-3/TRBV12-4
J gene: TRBJ1-2
clone size: .
D gene: .
CDR3 DNA: TGTGCCAGCAGTTTAAAGGGGACTTTCTATGGCTACACCTTC
CDR3 protein: CASSLKGTFYGYTF

V gene: TRBV6-1
J gene: TRBJ2-6
clone size: medium-sized
D gene: .
CDR3 DNA: TGTGCCAGCCTCAGGGGTCCTGTTTTTGGGGCCAACGTCCTGACTTTC
CDR3 protein: CASLRGPVFGANVLTF

V gene: TRBV7-3
J gene: TRBJ2-6
clone size: .
D gene: .
CDR3 DNA: TGTGCCAGCAGCTTCGGGGACACTGGGGCCAACGTCCTGACTTTC
CDR3 protein: CASSFGDTGANVLTF

V gene: TRBV7-6
J gene: TRBJ2-3
clone size: .
D gene: .
CDR3 DNA: TGTGCCAGCAGCTTAGCAGGGCTCACAGATACGCAGTATTTT
CDR3 protein: CASSLAGLTDTQYF

V gene: TRBV7-8
J gene: TRBJ2-2
clone size: .
D gene: TRBD2
CDR3 DNA: TGTGCCAGCAGCTCGACTAGCGGGGCGTTCGGGGAGCTGTTTTTT
CDR3 protein: CASSSTSGAFGELFF

V gene: TRBV9
J gene: TRBJ1-1
clone size: many
D gene: .
CDR3 DNA: TGTGCCAGCAGCGTAGTTGATAAGAACACTGAAGCTTTCTTT
CDR3 protein: CASSVVDKNTEAFF

V gene: TRBV6-1
J gene: TRBJ1-5
clone size: many
D gene: TRBD1
CDR3 DNA: TGTGCCAGCAGTTGGACAGGGGGACCTAATCAGCCCCAGCATTTT
CDR3 protein: CASSWTGGPNQPQHF

V gene: TRBV18
J gene: TRBJ2-3
clone size: .
D gene: .
CDR3 DNA: TGTGCCAGCTCAAAGGAATACCTAAACACAGATACGCAGTATTTT
CDR3 protein: CASSKEYLNTDTQYF